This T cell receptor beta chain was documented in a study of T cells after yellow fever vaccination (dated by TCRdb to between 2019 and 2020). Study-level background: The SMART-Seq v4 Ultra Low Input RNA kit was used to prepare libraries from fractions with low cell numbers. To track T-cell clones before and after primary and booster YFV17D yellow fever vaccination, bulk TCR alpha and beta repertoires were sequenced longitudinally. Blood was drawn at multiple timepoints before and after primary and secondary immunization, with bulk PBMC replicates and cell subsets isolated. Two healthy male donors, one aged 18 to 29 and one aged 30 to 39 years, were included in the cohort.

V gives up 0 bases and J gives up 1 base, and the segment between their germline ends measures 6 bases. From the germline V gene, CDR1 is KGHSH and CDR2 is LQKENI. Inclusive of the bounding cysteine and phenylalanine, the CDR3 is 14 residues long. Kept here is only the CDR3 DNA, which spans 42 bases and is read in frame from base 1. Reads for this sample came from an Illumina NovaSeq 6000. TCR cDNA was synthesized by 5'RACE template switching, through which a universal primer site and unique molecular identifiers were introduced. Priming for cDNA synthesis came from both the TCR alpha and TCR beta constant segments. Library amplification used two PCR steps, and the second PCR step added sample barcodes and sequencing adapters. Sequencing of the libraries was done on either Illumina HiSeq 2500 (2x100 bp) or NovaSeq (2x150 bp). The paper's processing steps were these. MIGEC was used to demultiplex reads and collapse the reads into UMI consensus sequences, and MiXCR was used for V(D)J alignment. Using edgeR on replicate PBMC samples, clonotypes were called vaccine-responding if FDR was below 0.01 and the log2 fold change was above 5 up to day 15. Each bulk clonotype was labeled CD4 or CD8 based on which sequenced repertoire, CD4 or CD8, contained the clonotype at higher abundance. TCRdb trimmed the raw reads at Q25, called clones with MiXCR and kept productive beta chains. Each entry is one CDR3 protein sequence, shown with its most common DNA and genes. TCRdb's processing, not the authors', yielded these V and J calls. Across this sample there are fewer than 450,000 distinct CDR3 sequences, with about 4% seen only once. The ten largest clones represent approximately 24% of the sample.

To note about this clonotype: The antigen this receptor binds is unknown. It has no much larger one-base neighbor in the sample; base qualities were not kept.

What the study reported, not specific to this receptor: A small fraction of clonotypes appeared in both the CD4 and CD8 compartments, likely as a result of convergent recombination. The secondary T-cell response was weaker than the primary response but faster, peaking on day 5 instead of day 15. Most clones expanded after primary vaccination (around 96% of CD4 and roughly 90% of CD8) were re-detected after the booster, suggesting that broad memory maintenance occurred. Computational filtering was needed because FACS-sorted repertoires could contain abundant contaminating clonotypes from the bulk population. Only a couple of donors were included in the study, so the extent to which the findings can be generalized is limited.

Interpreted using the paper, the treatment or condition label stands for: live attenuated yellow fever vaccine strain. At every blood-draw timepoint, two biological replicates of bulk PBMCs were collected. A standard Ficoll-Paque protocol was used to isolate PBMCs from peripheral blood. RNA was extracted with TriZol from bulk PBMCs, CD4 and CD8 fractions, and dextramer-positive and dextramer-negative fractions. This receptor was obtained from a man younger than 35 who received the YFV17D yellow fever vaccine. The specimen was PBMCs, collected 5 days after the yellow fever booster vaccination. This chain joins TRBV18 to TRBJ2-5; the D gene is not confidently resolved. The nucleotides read TGTGCCAGCTCACCACCGGCAGGCCAAGAGACCCAGTACTTC. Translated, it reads CASSPPAGQETQYF.